This passage covers 24 T cell receptor beta chains from one sample sequenced in a study of T cell repertoires and HLA-DP antigens. Their target antigens are unknown. Profiling relied on immunoSEQ multiplex PCR, and the TCRdb table lists in-frame clones only, not all of them. This table has fewer than 95,000 clones, about nine tenths appearing once. The source material was CD4+ T cells from PBMCs. The receptors shown here come from a man aged 50 to 59 in good health and CMV-seronegative.

Only a few counts were recorded for this clone. The chain recombines TRBV7-2 with TRBJ1-5; 10 positions agree with TRBD1. Germline V gene data show CDR1 as SGHTA and CDR2 as FQGNSA. After removal of 0 bases from V and 0 bases from J, the junction contained 8 bases not matched to a gene. CDR3 length: 19 residues. The CDR3 DNA reads TGTGCCAGCAGCTTAGCCCTCCGGGACAGGGGCTTTAGCAATCAGCCCCAGCATTTT. This sequence encodes CASSLALRDRGFSNQPQHF.

This clone has just one count. V gene TRBV5-5 combines with J gene TRBJ2-7; D remains unclear. Germline CDR1 SGHKS, CDR2 YYEKEE (reference sequence). Between the trimmed V and J ends, which lost 2 bases and 5 bases, there was a span of 11 bases. CDR3 length: 13 residues. Written as DNA, the CDR3 is TGTGCCAGCAGCTTTCCCGCCGGTAACGAGCAGTACTTC. It encodes CASSFPAGNEQYF.

V usage is TRBV29-1 and J usage is TRBJ2-1; D ambiguous. CDR3 length equals 12 residues. Germline V gene lookup returns CDR1 SQVTM and CDR2 ANQGSEA. Trimming left V 2 bases short and J 6 bases short, with 8 bases between. CDR3 sequence reads: CSVEFLGNEQFF. The DNA for the CDR3 is TGCAGCGTTGAATTTCTCGGCAATGAGCAGTTCTTC.

The DNA for the CDR3 is TGTGCCAGCAGTTACACATCAGGGTCGGACCAGCCCCAGCATTTT. Amino acid sequence: CASSYTSGSDQPQHF. The gene calls are TRBV6-5 and TRBJ1-5; perhaps TRBD1 as D (5 bases). This CDR3 is 15 amino acids long. Germline CDR1 reads MNHEY; CDR2 reads SVGAGI. Deletions cut 2 bases from V and 7 bases from J, with 15 bases between.

The chain uses TRBV5-1 and TRBJ2-7; D unclear. Germline V gene data show CDR1 as SGHRS and CDR2 as YFSETQ. Trimming cost V 4 bases and J 0 bases, with 11 bases left between them. This CDR3 contains 14 residues. Here the CDR3 reads CASSGRIGSYEQYF. As DNA, the CDR3 is TGCGCCAGCAGCGGGCGCATAGGCTCCTACGAGCAGTACTTC.

The V gene is TRBV5-6, the J gene TRBJ2-4; D call uncertain. This CDR3 spans 14 amino acids. CDR1 is SGHDT, CDR2 YYEEEE, per germline. Trimming shortened V by 4 bases and J by 3 bases, and 11 bases separated the two germline ends. The DNA for the CDR3 is TGTGCCAGCAGCCCTGGGCAAAGCAAAAACATTCAGTACTTC. Its translation is CASSPGQSKNIQYF.

The rearrangement links TRBV18 to TRBJ2-3, with 7 bases aligning to TRBD2. Losses at the gene ends were 5 bases for V and 6 bases for J; bases not matched to a gene: 8. The CDR3 spans 14 residues. Germline CDR1 and CDR2: KGHSH and LQKENI. The CDR3 DNA sequence: TGTGCCAGCTCATCCGAGCGGGGTCTGGATACGCAGTATTTT. It codes for CASSSERGLDTQYF.

The chain recombines TRBV27 with TRBJ1-5, with D possibly being TRBD1 (6 bases). This CDR3 comprises 15 residues. Germline V gene data show CDR1 as MNHEY and CDR2 as SMNVEV (reference sequence). V dropped 3 bases and J dropped 3 bases, with 12 bases sitting between them. CDR3 sequence reads: CASSFGGGFNQPQHF. Here the CDR3 DNA reads TGTGCCAGCAGTTTCGGGGGGGGCTTCAATCAGCCCCAGCATTTT.

This chain links TRBV15 with TRBJ2-7; the match to TRBD1 covers 9 bases. This CDR3 spans 17 amino acids. Germline V gives CDR1 LNHNV, CDR2 YYDKDF (reference sequence). The trim removed 5 bases at V and 4 bases at J, leaving 15 bases unmatched. CDR3 DNA: TGTGCCACCAGCTCCTGGCTGGGGACAGGGAATATTTACGAGCAGTACTTC. It is translated as CATSSWLGTGNIYEQYF.

The rearrangement uses TRBV6-5 and TRBJ2-1, with TRBD2 matching 7 bases. J lost 2 bases, V lost 2 bases, and 3 bases had no gene match. This CDR3 contains 15 residues. Germline CDR1 and CDR2: MNHEY and SVGAGI. The CDR3 protein is CASSYVRGAYNEQFF. As DNA, the CDR3 is TGTGCCAGCAGTTACGTCCGGGGGGCCTACAATGAGCAGTTCTTC.

This clone was seen just once. V and J are TRBV7-2 and TRBJ1-2; D is uncertain. CDR1 SGHTA and CDR2 FQGNSA come from the germline V gene. V lost 2 bases and J 5 bases, leaving 18 bases between the germline ends. The CDR3 has 16 residues. For the CDR3, the DNA is TGTGCCAGCAGCTTATTGGAAAATCTCCCTGGGTATGGCTACACCTTC. Residues: CASSLLENLPGYGYTF. Drawing the rest from reference TRBV7-2 and TRBJ1-2, the complete variable domain is GAGVSQSPSNKVTEKGKDVELRCDPISGHTALYWYRQSLGQGLEFLIYFQGNSAPDKSGLPSDRFSAERTGGSVSTLTIQRTQQEDSAVYLCASSLLENLPGYGYTFGSGTRLTVV.

This clone has a single count. The J gene is TRBJ2-3, the V gene TRBV6-5; no firm D call. Germline values: CDR1 MNHEY, CDR2 SVGAGI. V was trimmed by 6 bases and J by 0 bases, leaving 10 bases between them. The CDR3 totals 14 residues. This CDR3 reads CASRLYVSTDTQYF. Here the CDR3 DNA reads TGTGCCAGCAGGCTCTACGTAAGCACAGATACGCAGTATTTT.

The chain carries TRBV13 and TRBJ1-2; no definite D call. Trimming cost V 4 bases and J 0 bases, with 12 bases left between them. CDR1 and CDR2 (germline): PRHDT, FYEKMQ (reference sequence). CDR3 length: 15 residues. The CDR3 nucleotides are TGTGCCAGCAGCTCGCTTGGGCAGGCTAACTATGGCTACACCTTC. This sequence encodes CASSSLGQANYGYTF.

The rearrangement uses TRBV30 and TRBJ2-6, with D possibly being TRBD1 (5 bases). CDR1 is GTSNPN, CDR2 SVGIG, per germline (reference sequence). The CDR3 sequence is 15 residues long. The V gene lost 2 bases and the J gene lost 2 bases, with 10 bases spanning the gap. DNA for the CDR3: TGTGCCTGGAGTTGGGCAGGGCCTGGGGCCAACGTCCTGACTTTC. Its translation: CAWSWAGPGANVLTF.

This CDR3 reads CASSPRQDSPPGQPQHF. For the CDR3, the DNA is TGTGCCAGCAGCCCCCGGCAGGACAGTCCCCCTGGTCAGCCCCAGCATTTT. The chain uses TRBV21-1 and TRBJ1-5; TRBD1 was called by the table and not checked on the DNA. TRBV21-1 is recorded as a pseudogene. The CDR3 is made up of 17 amino acids.

This clone was seen just once. The chain couples TRBV18 to TRBJ2-3; 8 positions match TRBD1. Per the germline V gene, CDR1 is KGHSH and CDR2 is LQKENI. This CDR3 is 15 amino acids long. Trimming took 3 bases from V and 2 from J; bases not matched to a gene: 4. CDR3 loop: CASSPGQADTDTQYF. CDR3 in DNA: TGTGCCAGCTCACCGGGACAGGCCGACACAGATACGCAGTATTTT.

The V gene is TRBV6-6, the J gene TRBJ2-2; TRBD2 is a possible D gene (5 bases). This CDR3 region has 15 residues. V dropped 4 bases and J dropped 6 bases, with 15 bases sitting between them. CDR1 MNHNY and CDR2 SVGAGI come from the germline V gene (reference sequence). Written as DNA, the CDR3 is TGTGCCAGCAGTTTCTTAAGGGAGTCCGCCGGGGAGCTGTTTTTT. This codes for CASSFLRESAGELFF.

The chain has TRBV19 and TRBJ1-2, with D maybe TRBD1 (5 bases). V lost 4 bases and J lost 4, with 10 bases in between. Germline values: CDR1 LNHDA, CDR2 SQIVND (reference sequence). The CDR3 runs to 13 residues. In DNA form, the CDR3 reads TGTGCCAGTAGTACCTCGGACACCTATGGCTACACCTTC. Translated: CASSTSDTYGYTF.

V is TRBV7-3 and J is TRBJ2-3, with 12 nucleotides matching TRBD2. The J segment lost 11 bases and the V segment lost 6 bases, leaving 6 bases of the junction unmatched. CDR1 is SGHTA, CDR2 FQGTGA, per germline. This CDR3 contains 13 residues. For the CDR3, the DNA is TGTGCCAGCAGTCTAGCGGGAGGGAGGGGGCAGTATTTT. It yields the protein CASSLAGGRGQYF.

This chain links TRBV5-1 with TRBJ1-5; possible D gene TRBD1, 5 bases. Germline V gene lookup returns CDR1 SGHRS and CDR2 YFSETQ. The length of the CDR3 is 15 residues. Trimming stripped 4 bases from V and 0 bases from J, with 11 bases between. CDR3 in DNA: TGCGCCAGCAGCCGCAGACAGCCTAGCAATCAGCCCCAGCATTTT. Protein: CASSRRQPSNQPQHF.

The genes are TRBV27 and TRBJ1-5; D gene ambiguous. Germline loops: CDR1 MNHEY, CDR2 SMNVEV (reference sequence). V dropped 4 bases and J dropped 3 bases, with 7 bases sitting between them. The CDR3 extends over 13 amino acids. The CDR3 region is CASSWADNQPQHF. Written as DNA, the CDR3 is TGTGCCAGCAGTTGGGCAGACAATCAGCCCCAGCATTTT.

The J gene is TRBJ1-1, the V gene TRBV7-9; no definite D call. This CDR3 contains 15 residues. Germline CDR1 SEHNR, CDR2 FQNEAQ (reference sequence). V lost 5 bases to trimming and J lost 6 bases, with 19 bases between them. CDR3 sequence reads: CASSPRAGISSEAFF. The DNA of the CDR3 is TGTGCCAGCAGCCCTAGGGCAGGAATCAGCTCTGAAGCTTTCTTT.

The chain is built from TRBV15 and TRBJ1-5; 8 bases are a match to TRBD1. Losses at the gene ends were 2 bases for V and 5 bases for J; bases not matched to a gene: 17. CDR1 is LNHNV, CDR2 YYDKDF, per germline (reference sequence). CDR3 length: 19 residues. The CDR3 DNA is TGTGCCACCAGCAGAACTGGGAACCAGGGGGCTGGGGTGCATCAGCCCCAGCATTTT. Translated: CATSRTGNQGAGVHQPQHF.

This clone was seen a handful of times. This chain joins TRBV19 and TRBJ2-1; 7 nucleotides line up with TRBD2. The CDR3 runs to 12 residues. Per the germline V gene, CDR1 is LNHDA and CDR2 is SQIVND (reference sequence). Trimming took 11 bases from V and 5 from J; bases not matched to a gene: 6. Here the CDR3 reads CAVWGGNNEQFF. In DNA, the CDR3 is TGTGCCGTATGGGGGGGAAACAATGAGCAGTTCTTC.